This TCR beta chain was captured by sequencing in a study of blood T cell repertoires in COVID-19 (TCRdb year 2020). In the study overall: Samples from collaborators originated in the United States, Italy and Spain and spanned both the acute and convalescent phases of COVID-19. The prospective study material was composed of cDNA or gDNA derived from T cells, B-cell-depleted T cells, or PBMCs. The dataset comprised deeply sampled blood TCRbeta repertoires from subjects exposed to, actively infected with, or recovered from COVID-19. The repertoires were made available in a free public database intended to serve as a resource for research on the immune response to SARS-CoV-2. The samples were drawn from two sources: the first 160 participants of the ongoing ImmuneRACE study, and 950 to 1,500 subjects contributed by 6 global collaborators. A de-identified subject ID, COVID-19 status, age in years and sex were almost always included in the sample metadata. HLA class I and class II types, where available, came from metadata supplied by the sample provider rather than from assay-based typing. The research as a whole found: The quantity of clinical and demographic metadata differed by source and by participant and was supplied without curation.

Including cysteine and phenylalanine, the CDR3 has 14 amino acids. Just CDR3 DNA is preserved here, 42 bases in frame from base 1. From a lookup of the germline V gene, CDR1 and CDR2 are SGHVS and FQNEAQ. The germline ends are 14 bases apart after V is trimmed by 5 bases and J by 5 bases. TCRbeta CDR3 regions were amplified from genomic DNA using the immunoSEQ Assay, a bias-controlled multiplex PCR. On the authors' methods: The number of nucleated cells in each sample was estimated by amplification of reference gene primers within the assay. Sequence reads were collapsed and filtered to measure the absolute abundance of every unique TCRbeta CDR3 rearrangement. Productive Simpson clonality was computed per sample as the square root of Simpson's diversity index over productive rearrangements. Drawn from immuneACCESS, this table holds only the in-frame rearrangements with V and J called that TCRdb kept. Clones are partly lost; checked studies trace under half to an unresolved V gene and leave the rest unexplained. V, J and clone size are taken as reported in that table, and D and trimming were inferred from the DNA itself. The sample table holds some 230,000 clones, of which around 84% were seen once. 5.1% of the sample is in the top ten clones.

A second Seattle source provided samples from volunteer blood donors who had recovered from COVID-19. Each collaborating institution followed its own protocols to collect whole blood in K2EDTA tubes. For TCRbeta analysis, collaborators shipped samples as frozen whole blood, isolated PBMCs, or DNA extracted from either of those sample types. This clone was found once. Its antigen is currently not known. Per-base qualities were not stored, and no clone one base away is much larger. This TCR came from a woman in her sixties or seventies who had recovered from COVID-19. The chain employs TRBV7-8 and TRBJ2-3; the D region possibly corresponds to TRBD2 (6 bases align). The sample was peripheral blood. The CDR3 has the sequence CASSRAGPLDTQYF. The DNA is TGTGCCAGCAGCCGAGCGGGCCCCCTAGATACGCAGTATTTT. The CDR3 plus the reference TRBV7-8 and TRBJ2-3 genes for the other parts give the full variable domain: GAGVSQSPRYKVAKRGQDVALRCDPISGHVSLFWYQQALGQGPEFLTYFQNEAQLDKSGLPSDRFFAERPEGSVSTLKIQRTQQEDSAVYLCASSRAGPLDTQYFGPGTRLTVL.